This T cell receptor (beta chain) appears in the sequencing data of a study of cytomegalovirus exposure and HLA in healthy donors. Study results and caveats: Immune exposure data for these donors was limited to CMV serostatus. Researchers reported in a later analysis that common viral pathogens appeared linked to several top clusters. In vitro confirmation showed three CMV-associated chains to be CMV antigen specific.

This clone was observed a handful of times. The target antigen is unknown. Trimming at V came to 0 bases and at J to 0 bases, leaving 6 bases not matched to a gene. Germline CDR1 is LGHNA and CDR2 is YNFKEQ. The CDR3 is made up of 18 amino acids. PCR primers comprised 60 Vbeta and 13 Jbeta primers. The data were produced by immunoSEQ multiplex PCR, yet TCRdb's version contains in-frame clones alone and is incomplete. This table has some 190,000 clones, over 60% appearing once. At sampling all donors were nominally healthy, likely with unrecorded immune exposures. Sequencing was carried out using PBMCs. The TCR was taken from a woman in her thirties or forties in good health and CMV-seronegative. V is TRBV4-2 and J is TRBJ2-4; 9 bases agree with TRBD2. In DNA form, the CDR3 reads TGTGCCAGCAGCCAAGAGCTAGCGGGACTAATAGCCAAAAACATTCAGTACTTC. This codes for CASSQELAGLIAKNIQYF.